This T cell receptor (beta chain) was identified during a study of shared clonotypes between healthy human individuals. Study results and caveats: Lower generation probabilities were found for non-shared clonotypes than for those shared by all four donors. Sorted-subset samples were not fully sequenced, rarefaction indicated.

This table comes from immunoSEQ multiplex PCR, and its TCRdb copy is limited to in-frame clones, with some not included. The repertoire holds some 2 million clones, 90% to 95% seen once, with approximately 0.13% in the top ten. Notes on this clone: Its target is not known.

This CDR3 spans 13 amino acids. V was pared by 6 bases and J by 5 bases, with 11 bases between. The germline V gene encodes CDR1 ENHRY and CDR2 SYGVKD. Sequences were obtained from naive CD4+ T cells sorted from blood. Subset specified: CD45RA+ positively selected. V usage is TRBV10-3 and J usage is TRBJ2-1; tentatively, D is TRBD2 (6 bases). The origin of this receptor is a man younger than 35 in good health. The CDR3 spells CAISGTSDNEQFF. As DNA, the CDR3 is TGTGCCATCAGCGGGACTTCTGACAATGAGCAGTTCTTC.